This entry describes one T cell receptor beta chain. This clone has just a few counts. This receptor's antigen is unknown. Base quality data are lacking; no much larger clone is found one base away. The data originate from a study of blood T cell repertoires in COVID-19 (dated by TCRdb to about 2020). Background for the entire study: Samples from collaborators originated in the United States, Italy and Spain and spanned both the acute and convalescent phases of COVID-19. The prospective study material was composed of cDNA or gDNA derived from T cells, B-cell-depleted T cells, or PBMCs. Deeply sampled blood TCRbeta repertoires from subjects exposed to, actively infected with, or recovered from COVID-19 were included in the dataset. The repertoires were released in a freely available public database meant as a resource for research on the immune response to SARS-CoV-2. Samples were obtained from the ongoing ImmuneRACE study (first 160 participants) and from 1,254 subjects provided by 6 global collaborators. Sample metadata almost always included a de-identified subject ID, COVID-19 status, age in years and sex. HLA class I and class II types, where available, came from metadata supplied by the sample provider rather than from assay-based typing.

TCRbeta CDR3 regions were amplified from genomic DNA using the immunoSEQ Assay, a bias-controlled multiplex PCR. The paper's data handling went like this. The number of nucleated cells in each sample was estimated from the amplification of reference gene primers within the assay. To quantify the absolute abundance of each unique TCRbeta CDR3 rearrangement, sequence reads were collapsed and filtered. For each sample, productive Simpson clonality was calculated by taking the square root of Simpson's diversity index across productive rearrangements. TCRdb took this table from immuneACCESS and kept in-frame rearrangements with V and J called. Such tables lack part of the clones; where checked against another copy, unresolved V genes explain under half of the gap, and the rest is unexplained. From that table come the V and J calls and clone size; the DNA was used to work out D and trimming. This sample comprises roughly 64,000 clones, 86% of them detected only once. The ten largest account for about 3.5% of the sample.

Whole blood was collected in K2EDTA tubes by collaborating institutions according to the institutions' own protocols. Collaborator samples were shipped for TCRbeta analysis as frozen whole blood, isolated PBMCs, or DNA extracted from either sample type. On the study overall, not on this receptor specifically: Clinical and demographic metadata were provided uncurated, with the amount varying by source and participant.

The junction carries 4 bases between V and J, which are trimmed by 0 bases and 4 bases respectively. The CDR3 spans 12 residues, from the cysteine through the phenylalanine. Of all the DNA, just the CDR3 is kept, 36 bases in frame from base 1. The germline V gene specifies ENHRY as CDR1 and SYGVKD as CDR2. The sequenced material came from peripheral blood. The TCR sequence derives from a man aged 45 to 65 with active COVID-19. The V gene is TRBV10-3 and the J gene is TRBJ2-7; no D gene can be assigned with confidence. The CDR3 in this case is CAISESEYEQYF. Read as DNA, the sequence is TGTGCCATCAGTGAGTCGGAGTACGAGCAGTACTTC.